A single sample is the source of the 30 T cell receptor beta chains below, sequenced in a study of identical twins. Each CDR3 protein is one row after TCRdb ran MiXCR on the 5' RACE reads. The repertoire holds around 1.7 million distinct CDR3 sequences, with less than 35% as singletons. Material: cord blood. These receptors were obtained from a newborn girl in good health.

This clonotype turned up a few times. The chain is built from TRBV2 and TRBJ2-3, with D tentatively TRBD1 (6 bases). The CDR3 runs to 14 residues. Germline lookup yields CDR1 SNHLY and CDR2 FYNNEI. With 1 base removed from V and 2 bases from J, the gap between germline ends came to 7 bases. The CDR3, as DNA: TGTGCCAGCAGTGAAGAGGGGGACACAGATACGCAGTATTTT. Its protein is CASSEEGDTDTQYF.

The chain combines TRBV7-2 with TRBJ2-1; D is possibly TRBD2 (5 bases). The CDR3 length is 17 residues. CDR1 is SGHTA and CDR2 is FQGNSA in the germline V gene. V shed 3 bases and J shed 2 bases, with 17 bases lying between them. The CDR3 bases are TGTGCCAGCAGCTTCAACCGAGGGCGGGCAGCCTACAATGAGCAGTTCTTC. Translated: CASSFNRGRAAYNEQFF.

This clonotype was recorded a few times. Just one base apart from a much larger clone, this may be a read error. The chain links TRBV12-3 or TRBV12-4 to TRBJ1-2; D may be TRBD1 (6 bases). This CDR3 region has 11 residues. V was pared by 6 bases and J by 8 bases, with 10 bases between. For the CDR3, the DNA is TGTGCCAGCAGCTACAGGGAAGGCTACACCTTC. It yields the protein CASSYREGYTF.

The V call is TRBV6-2 or TRBV6-3, the J call TRBJ1-2; D gene ambiguous. The CDR3 consists of 14 residues. Germline V gives CDR1 MNHEY, CDR2 SVGEGT. Deletions cut 6 bases from V and 0 bases from J, with 11 bases between. CDR3 in amino acids: CASSRTVANYGYTF. DNA for the CDR3: TGTGCCAGCAGCCGGACTGTAGCTAACTATGGCTACACCTTC.

This clonotype was detected only a few times. V gene TRBV9 combines with J gene TRBJ2-1, with TRBD1 matching over 12 bases. Germline V lookup: CDR1 SGDLS, CDR2 YYNGEE. This CDR3 has 16 amino acids. V shed 3 bases, J shed 5 bases, and the junction held 6 bases outside the gene matches. Here the CDR3 reads CASSAHGTGGDNEQFF. The CDR3 bases are TGTGCCAGCAGCGCACACGGGACAGGGGGCGACAATGAGCAGTTCTTC.

The rearrangement joins TRBV5-6 to TRBJ1-6; 8 bases are a match to TRBD1. The CDR3 consists of 16 residues. The J segment lost 4 bases and the V segment lost 4 bases, leaving 7 bases of the junction unmatched. Germline CDR1 and CDR2: SGHDT and YYEEEE. The CDR3 loop is CASSAPRTGYNSPLHF. Written as DNA, the CDR3 is TGTGCCAGCAGCGCCCCTAGGACAGGGTATAATTCACCCCTCCACTTT.

The chain couples TRBV18 to TRBJ1-4, with 9 bases fitting TRBD1. The CDR3 sequence is 15 residues long. Trimming cost V 2 bases and J 4 bases; bases outside gene matches: 2. Germline loops: CDR1 KGHSH, CDR2 LQKENI. The CDR3 coding sequence is TGTGCCAGCTCACCAAAGACAGGGGGTAATGAAAAACTGTTTTTT. This gives the protein CASSPKTGGNEKLFF.

The genes are TRBV5-1 and TRBJ2-3; 8 nucleotides align to TRBD2. V was pared by 0 bases and J by 4 bases, with 7 bases of the junction left unmatched. Germline lookup yields CDR1 SGHRS and CDR2 YFSETQ. The CDR3 length is 16 residues. CDR3 region: CASSLEAGANADTQYF. CDR3 bases: TGCGCCAGCAGCTTGGAAGCGGGGGCGAACGCAGATACGCAGTATTTT.

As to this clonotype: Germline and junction disagree at one end, which may indicate a read error. V usage is TRBV5-6 and J usage is TRBJ2-1, with 11 bases fitting TRBD2. The CDR3 sequence is 16 residues long. The V gene's germline CDR1 is SGHDT and CDR2 YYEEEE. The chain's CDR3 is CASSLFGLAGGNERFF. DNA for the CDR3: TGTGCCAGCAGCTTGTTTGGCCTAGCGGGAGGAAATGAGCGGTTCTTC.

V is TRBV20-1 and J is TRBJ2-7; D is ambiguous. Germline assignment: CDR1 DFQATT and CDR2 SNEGSKA (reference sequence). V shed 3 bases and J shed 4 bases, with 16 bases lying between them. The CDR3 consists of 14 residues. The CDR3 sequence: CSASVRITAYEQYF. As DNA, the CDR3 is TGCAGTGCTAGCGTTCGGATAACGGCGTACGAGCAGTACTTC.

The chain carries TRBV13 and TRBJ2-6; 8 bases align to TRBD2. Germline CDR1 and CDR2: PRHDT and FYEKMQ (reference sequence). Losses at the gene ends were 3 bases for V and 3 bases for J; bases not matched to a gene: 4. CDR3 length: 16 amino acids. The CDR3 loop is CASSFPTSGGANVLTF. Written as DNA, the CDR3 is TGTGCCAGCAGCTTTCCCACTAGCGGTGGGGCCAACGTCCTGACTTTC.

This clonotype was recorded many times. The V gene is TRBV27, the J gene TRBJ2-4; D gene ambiguous. With 0 bases removed from V and 1 base from J, the gap between germline ends came to 4 bases. The CDR3 is 14 amino acids. The germline gives CDR1 MNHEY, CDR2 SMNVEV (reference sequence). The CDR3 nucleotides read TGTGCCAGCAGTTTATCCAGGGCCAAAAACATTCAGTACTTC. Protein sequence: CASSLSRAKNIQYF.

This clonotype came up a few times. The chain couples TRBV6-1 to TRBJ2-1; TRBD2 aligns across 12 bases. Germline V gives CDR1 MNHNS, CDR2 SASEGT. V shed 7 bases, J shed 4 bases, and the junction held 11 bases outside the gene matches. The CDR3 totals 17 residues. CDR3 sequence: CASTRTSGIVGYNEQFF. DNA of the CDR3: TGTGCCAGCACCCGGACTAGCGGGATTGTGGGATACAATGAGCAGTTCTTC.

The chain employs TRBV27 and TRBJ2-1; 9 nucleotides agree with TRBD1. The CDR3 runs to 17 residues. V dropped 2 bases and J dropped 2; count of bases not matched to a gene: 7. Germline CDR1 MNHEY, CDR2 SMNVEV (reference sequence). The CDR3 region has the DNA TGTGCCAGCAGTTTAAGGGGGACAGGGTCCACCTACAATGAGCAGTTCTTC. It encodes CASSLRGTGSTYNEQFF.

This clonotype has more than one count but fewer than ten. CDR3 sequence reads: CASRGHRVRGLQPQHF. Here the CDR3 DNA reads TGTGCCAGCAGAGGCCACAGGGTCAGGGGCCTTCAGCCCCAGCATTTT. The chain uses TRBV25-1 and TRBJ1-5; D possibly corresponds to TRBD1 (6 bases). The CDR3 is made up of 16 amino acids. CDR1 is MGHDK, CDR2 SYGVNS, per germline. The ends were cut back, 6 bases at V and 6 bases at J, with 21 bases in the middle. Full variable domain (remainder filled in from reference TRBV25-1 and TRBJ1-5): EADIYQTPRYLVIGTGKKITLECSQTMGHDKMYWYQQDPGMELHLIHYSYGVNSTEKGDLSSESTVSRIRTEHFPLTLESARPSHTSQYLCASRGHRVRGLQPQHFGDGTRLSIL.

This clonotype came up a few times. This rearrangement joins TRBV20-1 to TRBJ2-7; 9 bases line up with TRBD2. Looked up from germline, CDR1 is DFQATT and CDR2 is SNEGSKA (reference sequence). The ends lost 5 bases at V and 2 bases at J; junction bases unmatched: 7. The CDR3 has 14 amino acids. As DNA, the CDR3 is TGCAGTGCTCCGCAGACTAGCGGAACCTACGAGCAGTACTTC. It is translated as CSAPQTSGTYEQYF.

In this sample, this clonotype turned up a few times. The J gene is TRBJ1-1, the V gene TRBV29-1, with TRBD1 as a possible D gene (6 bases). In germline, CDR1 is SQVTM, CDR2 ANQGSEA. The CDR3 totals 11 residues. V lost 5 bases and J lost 7, with 11 bases in between. The CDR3 DNA reads TGCAGCGTTCAACAGGGTGGTGAAGCTTTCTTT. Its protein product is CSVQQGGEAFF.

This clonotype has just a few counts. The gene calls are TRBV20-1 and TRBJ1-2; D possibly corresponds to TRBD1 (5 bases). The V end lost 3 bases, the J end lost 4 bases, and 9 bases lay between the germline ends. CDR3 length equals 12 residues. Germline CDR1 is DFQATT and CDR2 is SNEGSKA (reference sequence). The CDR3 nucleotides are TGCAGTGCTAGGGAGGGGAGCTATGGCTACACCTTC. Its protein product is CSAREGSYGYTF.

The V call is TRBV28, the J call TRBJ2-1; D may be TRBD2 (5 bases). The CDR3 contains 11 residues. The germline V gene encodes CDR1 MDHEN and CDR2 SYDVKM. The V end was cut by 10 bases, the J end by 8 bases, with 12 bases between. In nucleotides, the CDR3 is TGTGCCACCAGCGGCTTCCATGAGCAGTTCTTC. Its translation: CATSGFHEQFF.

The chain carries TRBV28 and TRBJ1-6; the D gene is possibly TRBD1 (5 bases). The CDR3 covers 15 residues. V lost 5 bases and J 2 bases, leaving 10 bases between the germline ends. CDR1 and CDR2 (germline): MDHEN, SYDVKM. The chain's CDR3 is CASSLGTPYNSPLHF. In DNA form, the CDR3 reads TGTGCCAGCAGTCTCGGGACCCCCTATAATTCACCCCTCCACTTT.

This clonotype was detected only a few times. V usage is TRBV11-2 and J usage is TRBJ1-1; D call uncertain. CDR1 is SGHAT and CDR2 is FQNNGV in the germline V gene. V was trimmed by 6 bases and J by 2 bases, leaving 7 bases between them. This CDR3 has 12 amino acids. The CDR3 bases are TGTGCCAGCAGTCGGATCAACACTGAAGCTTTCTTT. Protein sequence: CASSRINTEAFF.

The table lists this clonotype with a few counts. The chain employs TRBV30 and TRBJ1-4, with 8 bases aligning to TRBD1. The V segment lost 3 bases and the J segment 8 bases; nucleotides outside the gene matches: 8. CDR1 and CDR2 from the germline V gene are GTSNPN and SVGIG (reference sequence). The CDR3 sequence is 14 residues long. CDR3 region: CAWREQGDDEKLFF. For the CDR3, the DNA is TGTGCCTGGAGGGAACAGGGGGATGACGAAAAACTGTTTTTT.

Worth noting for this clonotype: A read error may be the cause here, since a much bigger clone is one base away. In DNA form, the CDR3 reads TGTGCCAGCAGCCACGGGGACGATACGCAGTATTTT. Its translation: CASSHGDDTQYF. The chain is built from TRBV7-8 and TRBJ2-3; possibly TRBD1 or TRBD2 for D (5 bases each). Germline V gives CDR1 SGHVS, CDR2 FQNEAQ. The V end lost 5 bases, the J end lost 6 bases, and 9 bases lay between the germline ends. This CDR3 is 12 amino acids long. Supplemented by reference TRBV7-8 and TRBJ2-3, the full variable domain reads GAGVSQSPRYKVAKRGQDVALRCDPISGHVSLFWYQQALGQGPEFLTYFQNEAQLDKSGLPSDRFFAERPEGSVSTLKIQRTQQEDSAVYLCASSHGDDTQYFGPGTRLTVL.

V usage is TRBV7-9 and J usage is TRBJ1-6; D uncertain. The V and J ends lost 5 bases and 0 bases respectively, with 11 bases between them. The CDR3 contains 16 residues. Germline loops: CDR1 SEHNR, CDR2 FQNEAQ (reference sequence). CDR3 amino acids: CASSHAGFSYNSPLHF. CDR3 DNA sequence: TGTGCCAGCAGCCACGCGGGATTCTCCTATAATTCACCCCTCCACTTT.

The rearrangement links TRBV5-1 to TRBJ1-1, with 9 nucleotides matching TRBD1. The junction had 12 bases not matched to a gene; V was cut back by 2 bases and J by 4 bases. The germline gives CDR1 SGHRS, CDR2 YFSETQ. The CDR3 loop spans 17 amino acids. DNA of the CDR3: TGCGCCAGCAGCTTAAGCCCTTTTACAGGGGGCGGCACTGAAGCTTTCTTT. This sequence encodes CASSLSPFTGGGTEAFF.

This clonotype was detected a few times. The chain joins TRBV6-5 to TRBJ2-1; TRBD2 matches at 10 bases. Per germline, CDR1 MNHEY and CDR2 SVGAGI. V was clipped by 4 bases and J by 10 bases; unmatched bases: 10. This CDR3 has 15 residues. The CDR3, as DNA: TGTGCCAGCAGTTTCTCCCTAGCGGGAGTTGGGGAGCAGTTCTTC. Its protein product is CASSFSLAGVGEQFF.

This chain joins TRBV24-1 and TRBJ2-7; 13 bases fit TRBD2. With 8 bases clipped from V and 6 bases from J, the junction kept 12 bases outside the gene matches. This CDR3 comprises 16 residues. In germline, CDR1 is KGHDR, CDR2 SFDVKD. This chain's CDR3 is CATTRTSGRSDCEQYF. The CDR3 bases are TGTGCCACCACTAGGACTAGCGGGAGATCGGACTGCGAGCAGTACTTC.

The gene calls are TRBV7-2 and TRBJ2-7, with D perhaps given as TRBD1 or TRBD2 (5 bases each). CDR1 and CDR2 (germline): SGHTA, FQGNSA. The CDR3 is 14 amino acids. With 3 bases removed from V and 10 bases from J, the gap between germline ends came to 19 bases. The CDR3 protein is CASSFSSGGDTQYF. DNA for the CDR3: TGTGCCAGCAGCTTTTCCTCTGGGGGAGACACTCAGTACTTC.

The J gene is TRBJ2-1, the V gene TRBV29-1; 14 nucleotides agree with TRBD2. Germline assignment: CDR1 SQVTM and CDR2 ANQGSEA. V shed 5 bases, J shed 0 bases, and the junction held 9 bases outside the gene matches. The CDR3 length is 18 residues. The DNA of the CDR3 is TGCAGCGTTCCCGGGACTAGCGGGGGCCTAAGCTCCTACAATGAGCAGTTCTTC. Protein sequence: CSVPGTSGGLSSYNEQFF.

The V gene is TRBV25-1, the J gene TRBJ2-7, with 8 bases aligning to TRBD2. V was clipped by 7 bases and J by 1 base; unmatched bases: 6. The CDR3 loop spans 14 amino acids. CDR1 and CDR2 from the germline V gene are MGHDK and SYGVNS. This CDR3 reads CASTPGTSSYEQYF. CDR3 coding DNA: TGTGCCAGCACCCCGGGGACTAGTTCCTACGAGCAGTACTTC.